A single sample gave rise to the 30 T cell receptor beta chains below, sequenced in a study of T cells in Graves' hyperthyroidism and ophthalmopathy. RNA transcripts served as the template for amplifying TCR beta CDR3 regions. An initial round of RT-PCR targeting the TCR CDR3 relied on the HTBI primer set. TCRdb independently ran MiXCR on the multiplex PCR reads; one entry per CDR3 protein. Of fewer than 450,000 distinct CDR3 sequences listed, roughly a sixth are singletons. Sequencing used blood. The receptors stem from a woman aged 30 to 39 with Graves' hyperthyroidism that later progressed to Graves' ophthalmopathy.

This clonotype was found a few times. V gene TRBV2 combines with J gene TRBJ1-1; no definite D call. CDR1 and CDR2 (germline): SNHLY, FYNNEI. V was trimmed by 7 bases and J by 11 bases, leaving 17 bases between them. This CDR3 has 12 amino acids. CDR3 region: CASIEEQSAAFF. CDR3 sequence (DNA): TGTGCCAGCATCGAGGAACAGTCCGCTGCTTTCTTT. Full variable domain (outside the CDR3, taken from reference TRBV2 and TRBJ1-1): EPEVTQTPSHQVTQMGQEVILRCVPISNHLYFYWYRQILGQKVEFLVSFYNNEISEKSEIFDDQFSVERPDGSNFTLKIRSTKLEDSAMYFCASIEEQSAAFFGQGTRLTVV.

The chain is built from TRBV12-3 or TRBV12-4 and TRBJ1-2, with 10 bases aligning to TRBD1. CDR3 size: 14 residues. With 7 bases clipped from V and 8 bases from J, the junction kept 10 bases outside the gene matches. DNA of the CDR3: TGTGCCAGCAAGAGGACAGGGGGGATTCAAGGCTACACCTTC. This sequence encodes CASKRTGGIQGYTF.

This clonotype was recorded at least ten times. The J gene is TRBJ2-2, the V gene TRBV7-2; D is uncertain. Trimming cost V 1 base and J 6 bases, with 6 bases left between them. The CDR3 is made up of 13 amino acids. Germline CDR1 is SGHTA and CDR2 is FQGNSA. The CDR3: CASSLVAAGELFF. The CDR3 DNA sequence: TGTGCCAGCAGCTTAGTCGCCGCCGGGGAGCTGTTTTTT.

This sequence joins TRBV7-7 and TRBJ1-1; no clear D. The CDR3 spans 13 residues. Germline V gives CDR1 SSHAT, CDR2 FNYEAQ (reference sequence). Trimming removed 1 base at V and 7 bases at J, with 10 bases between. CDR3 nucleotides: TGTGCCAGCAGCTTAGAGGAAGGGAGTGAAGCTTTCTTT. Its protein is CASSLEEGSEAFF. Using reference TRBV7-7 and TRBJ1-1 for the parts outside the CDR3, the full variable domain is GAGVSQSPRYKVTKRGQDVTLRCDPISSHATLYWYQQALGQGPEFLTYFNYEAQPDKSGLPSDRFSAERPEGSISTLTIQRTEQRDSAMYRCASSLEEGSEAFFGQGTRLTVV.

This clonotype was seen repeatedly, ten times or more. The rearrangement links TRBV6-1 to TRBJ2-7; D may match TRBD1 or TRBD2 (7 bases each). Germline V gene data show CDR1 as MNHNS and CDR2 as SASEGT. The germline V and J ends were trimmed by 5 bases and 4 bases, with 15 bases remaining between them. CDR3 length: 14 residues. Here the CDR3 reads CASSRQGGSYEQYF. The DNA of the CDR3 is TGTGCCAGCAGTCGACAGGGCGGGAGTTACGAGCAGTACTTC.

This clonotype was seen ten or more times. The rearrangement uses TRBV15 and TRBJ2-7; the match to TRBD2 covers 15 bases. Germline V gene data show CDR1 as LNHNV and CDR2 as YYDKDF (reference sequence). With V trimmed by 1 base and J by 7 bases, 8 bases remained unmatched. The CDR3 extends over 17 amino acids. CDR3: CATSRGGGLAGGREQYF. DNA of the CDR3: TGTGCCACCAGCAGAGGCGGGGGACTAGCGGGAGGTCGGGAGCAGTACTTC.

The V and J genes are TRBV20-1 and TRBJ1-6; unclear D gene. CDR1 and CDR2 from the germline V gene are DFQATT and SNEGSKA (reference sequence). The CDR3 has 15 amino acids. V gave up 0 bases and J gave up 8 bases, with 14 bases separating them. The CDR3: CSARDKTSGDSPLHF. Written as DNA, the CDR3 is TGCAGTGCTAGAGATAAGACCTCCGGGGATTCACCCCTCCACTTT.

In this sample, this clonotype turned up many times. The chain couples TRBV29-1 to TRBJ1-2; D may be TRBD1 (5 bases). V dropped 5 bases and J dropped 2 bases, with 9 bases sitting between them. Germline lookup yields CDR1 SQVTM and CDR2 ANQGSEA. The CDR3 totals 12 residues. The CDR3 spells CSVIRGNYGYTF. The DNA for the CDR3 is TGCAGCGTTATTAGGGGAAACTATGGCTACACCTTC.

This clonotype has a handful of counts. The V and J genes are TRBV6-1 and TRBJ2-3; TRBD2 agrees at 8 bases. Germline CDR1 MNHNS, CDR2 SASEGT. V lost 4 bases to trimming and J lost 2 bases; unmatched junction nucleotides: 2. The length of the CDR3 is 14 residues. CDR3 amino acids: CASSGAGVTDTQYF. Written as DNA, the CDR3 is TGTGCCAGCAGTGGAGCGGGGGTCACAGATACGCAGTATTTT.

The CDR3: CASSAPGLYNEQFF. CDR3 in DNA: TGTGCCAGCAGCGCCCCGGGACTCTACAATGAGCAGTTCTTC. The chain uses TRBV7-9 and TRBJ2-1; tentative D call: TRBD2 (6 bases). The CDR3 spans 14 residues. V shed 5 bases and J shed 3 bases, with 11 bases lying between them. The germline gives CDR1 SEHNR, CDR2 FQNEAQ (reference sequence).

The rearrangement uses TRBV4-2 and TRBJ1-5; 7 bases align to TRBD1. The CDR3 totals 14 residues. Germline values: CDR1 LGHNA, CDR2 YNFKEQ. The J segment lost 5 bases and the V segment lost 2 bases, leaving 3 bases of the junction unmatched. The chain's CDR3 is CASSQLTGDQPQHF. The DNA of the CDR3 is TGTGCCAGCAGCCAATTAACAGGGGATCAGCCCCAGCATTTT.

The chain links TRBV19 to TRBJ2-1; 11 bases agree with TRBD2. The CDR3 length is 20 residues. Trimming removed 5 bases from V and 0 bases from J; junction bases left unmatched: 15. CDR1 is LNHDA and CDR2 is SQIVND in the germline V gene (reference sequence). CDR3 DNA: TGTGCCAGTAGTGCGGGGCCGGGACTAGCGGTGATTTACTCCTACAATGAGCAGTTCTTC. Translated: CASSAGPGLAVIYSYNEQFF.

This clonotype was seen only a few times. The V call is TRBV27, the J call TRBJ1-4, with a possible D match to TRBD1 (6 bases). The V and J ends lost 2 bases and 8 bases respectively, with 21 bases between them. The germline gives CDR1 MNHEY, CDR2 SMNVEV (reference sequence). The CDR3 totals 17 residues. CDR3 DNA sequence: TGTGCCAGCAGTTTACGGGGGCGACTCACTAGTGGCGAAAAACTGTTTTTT. It translates to CASSLRGRLTSGEKLFF.

This clonotype came up many times. This sequence joins TRBV6-1 and TRBJ1-5; D unclear. This CDR3 comprises 15 residues. Germline CDR1 MNHNS, CDR2 SASEGT. V was pared by 7 bases and J by 0 bases, with 13 bases between. Written as DNA, the CDR3 is TGTGCCAGCACTAGCCCCCCGGATAGCAATCAGCCCCAGCATTTT. This codes for CASTSPPDSNQPQHF.

This clonotype has a handful of counts. The chain is built from TRBV4-1 and TRBJ1-1, with 9 bases aligning to TRBD1. The V and J ends lost 2 bases and 6 bases, in that order; junction bases with no gene match: 7. Germline V CDR1 and CDR2: MGHRA, YSYEKL. The CDR3 is 15 amino acids. The DNA for the CDR3 is TGCGCCAGCAGCCAACAGACAGGGGGTATACCTGAAGCTTTCTTT. This gives the protein CASSQQTGGIPEAFF.

This clonotype was detected ten times or more. The V and J genes are TRBV7-9 and TRBJ2-2; D remains unclear. The CDR3 has 13 residues. Germline assignment: CDR1 SEHNR and CDR2 FQNEAQ (reference sequence). V was clipped by 10 bases and J by 1 base, with 10 bases between them. The DNA of the CDR3 is TGTGCCACCACGCGACAGAACACCGGGGAGCTGTTTTTT. Translating gives CATTRQNTGELFF.

J is TRBJ2-3 and V is TRBV11-2; 15 positions agree with TRBD2. Losses at the gene ends were 7 bases for V and 0 bases for J; bases not matched to a gene: 8. CDR3 length: 18 amino acids. The germline V gene has CDR1 SGHAT and CDR2 FQNNGV. The DNA of the CDR3 is TGTGCCAGCAACCCCGGGACTAGCGGGAGGACTAGCACAGATACGCAGTATTTT. It translates to CASNPGTSGRTSTDTQYF.

The chain combines TRBV20-1 with TRBJ1-5; no clear D gene. In germline, CDR1 is DFQATT, CDR2 SNEGSKA (reference sequence). V dropped 6 bases and J dropped 0 bases, with 12 bases sitting between them. This CDR3 is built from 14 residues. CDR3 nucleotide sequence: TGCAGTGCGGAGGACGTACATAGCAATCAGCCCCAGCATTTT. Its protein is CSAEDVHSNQPQHF.

This clonotype was recorded many times. The chain has TRBV14 and TRBJ2-1; the D call may be TRBD1 or TRBD2 (5 bases each). Trimming took off 0 bases at V and 9 bases at J, with 12 bases between the two ends. This CDR3 contains 14 residues. CDR1 SGHDN and CDR2 FVKESK come from the germline V gene. The CDR3: CASSQDLVGTEQFF. In DNA form, the CDR3 reads TGTGCCAGCAGCCAAGATCTAGTCGGGACTGAGCAGTTCTTC.

This clonotype was observed many times. The rearrangement joins TRBV7-2 to TRBJ1-3, with D possibly TRBD1 on 6 matching bases. The CDR3 contains 15 residues. CDR1 SGHTA and CDR2 FQGNSA come from the germline V gene. Deletions cut 5 bases from V and 4 bases from J, with 15 bases between. The CDR3 sequence: CASSPSGVAGNTIYF. CDR3 bases: TGTGCCAGCAGCCCTTCAGGGGTAGCAGGAAACACCATATATTTT. Variable domain in full (rest from reference TRBV7-2 and TRBJ1-3): GAGVSQSPSNKVTEKGKDVELRCDPISGHTALYWYRQSLGQGLEFLIYFQGNSAPDKSGLPSDRFSAERTGGSVSTLTIQRTQQEDSAVYLCASSPSGVAGNTIYFGEGSWLTVV.

This clonotype has just one count. This chain links TRBV11-3 with TRBJ2-1; no definite D call. The ends were cut back, 0 bases at V and 3 bases at J, with 15 bases in the middle. CDR3 length equals 17 residues. The germline gives CDR1 SGHNT, CDR2 YENEEA. This chain's CDR3 is CASSLDLGAWGYNEQFF. CDR3 DNA: TGTGCCAGCAGCTTAGATCTCGGAGCGTGGGGCTACAATGAGCAGTTCTTC.

This clonotype was recorded at least ten times. The chain links TRBV11-2 to TRBJ1-1, with 8 bases matching TRBD1. Germline CDR1 is SGHAT and CDR2 is FQNNGV. V shed 11 bases, J shed 9 bases, and the junction held 8 bases outside the gene matches. The CDR3 is 11 amino acids. The DNA for the CDR3 is TGTGCCTCCTCAGGGGGCATACAAGCTTTCTTT. It yields the protein CASSGGIQAFF.

Ten or more counts support this clonotype. V usage is TRBV7-9 and J usage is TRBJ2-7; tentative D call: TRBD2 (6 bases). Trimming cost V 1 base and J 2 bases, with 15 bases left between them. CDR3 size: 16 residues. Germline values: CDR1 SEHNR, CDR2 FQNEAQ (reference sequence). The CDR3 region has the DNA TGTGCCAGCAGCTTAGGGGCCAGGAGGGAGACCTACGAGCAGTACTTC. It translates to CASSLGARRETYEQYF.

Many counts were recorded for this clonotype. V gene TRBV20-1 combines with J gene TRBJ2-7; 8 bases fit TRBD1. Germline V gene data show CDR1 as DFQATT and CDR2 as SNEGSKA (reference sequence). There are 15 residues in the CDR3. Trimming at V came to 0 bases and at J to 5 bases, leaving 9 bases not matched to a gene. Written as DNA, the CDR3 is TGCAGTGCTAGAGAAGGGACAGGCGCCCTCGACGAGCAGTACTTC. It codes for CSAREGTGALDEQYF.

Ten or more counts support this clonotype. The chain joins TRBV11-2 to TRBJ2-1; D not certain. Germline V gene lookup returns CDR1 SGHAT and CDR2 FQNNGV. Between the trimmed V and J ends, which lost 0 bases and 12 bases, there was a span of 3 bases. The CDR3 has 10 residues. The CDR3, as DNA: TGTGCCAGCAGCTTAGATCGGCAGTTCTTC. It is translated as CASSLDRQFF. Combining the CDR3 with reference TRBV11-2 and TRBJ2-1 gives the whole variable domain EAGVAQSPRYKIIEKRQSVAFWCNPISGHATLYWYQQILGQGPKLLIQFQNNGVVDDSQLPKDRFSAERLKGVDSTLKIQPAKLEDSAVYLCASSLDRQFFGPGTRLTVL.

Many counts were recorded for this clonotype. This chain connects TRBV2 to TRBJ1-5; D unclear. Germline lookup yields CDR1 SNHLY and CDR2 FYNNEI. Deletions cut 5 bases from V and 10 bases from J, with 15 bases between. CDR3 length: 13 residues. The CDR3 spells CASSSDEEKPQHF. CDR3 bases: TGTGCCAGCAGTTCAGACGAAGAGAAACCCCAGCATTTT.

This clonotype was seen ten or more times. This chain connects TRBV6-1 to TRBJ2-3; the D call may be TRBD1 or TRBD2 (9 bases each). Between the trimmed V and J ends, which lost 5 bases and 0 bases, there was a span of 24 bases. The germline V gene has CDR1 MNHNS and CDR2 SASEGT. CDR3 length: 19 amino acids. CDR3 region: CASSPQGAQTSGSTDTQYF. CDR3 in DNA: TGTGCCAGCAGTCCACAGGGGGCGCAGACTAGCGGCAGCACAGATACGCAGTATTTT.

The J gene is TRBJ1-5, the V gene TRBV4-1, with unresolved D. CDR3 size: 15 residues. Germline CDR1 MGHRA, CDR2 YSYEKL. V lost 1 base and J 7 bases, leaving 14 bases between the germline ends. The CDR3 loop reads CASSQGVGLDQPQHF. The CDR3 nucleotides are TGCGCCAGCAGCCAAGGCGTTGGGCTCGACCAGCCCCAGCATTTT.

This clonotype was seen ten or more times. The rearrangement links TRBV10-3 to TRBJ2-5, with D hard to call. Germline V CDR1 and CDR2: ENHRY, SYGVKD. V lost 2 bases and J 4 bases, leaving 11 bases between the germline ends. CDR3 length: 14 amino acids. The CDR3 protein is CAISETRVGETQYF. In DNA form, the CDR3 reads TGTGCCATCAGTGAGACCCGTGTGGGAGAGACCCAGTACTTC.

This clonotype was observed a few times. The V and J genes are TRBV20-1 and TRBJ2-3; 8 nucleotides agree with TRBD1. The CDR3 has 13 amino acids. V trimming: 6 bases; J trimming: 5 bases; junction bases outside the gene matches: 7. Germline CDR1 is DFQATT and CDR2 is SNEGSKA (reference sequence). CDR3 in amino acids: CSAPWGQVDTQYF. In nucleotides, the CDR3 is TGCAGTGCCCCGTGGGGACAGGTAGATACGCAGTATTTT.